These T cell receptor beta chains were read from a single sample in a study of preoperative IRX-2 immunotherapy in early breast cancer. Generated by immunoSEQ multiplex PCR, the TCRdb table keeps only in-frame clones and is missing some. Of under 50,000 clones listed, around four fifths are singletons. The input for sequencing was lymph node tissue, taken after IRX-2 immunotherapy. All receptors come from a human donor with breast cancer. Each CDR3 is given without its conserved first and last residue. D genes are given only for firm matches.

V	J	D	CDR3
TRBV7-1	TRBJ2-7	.	ASSLHRVSYEQY
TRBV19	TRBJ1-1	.	ASSIVGGNTEAF
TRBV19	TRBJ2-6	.	ASSLWAGPGANVLT
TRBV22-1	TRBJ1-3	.	ASSARDSGSGNTIY
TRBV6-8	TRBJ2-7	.	ASSYTGWGFYEQY
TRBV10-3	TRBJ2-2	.	AISESRVGETGELF
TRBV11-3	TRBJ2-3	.	ASSLDRGRGSTDTQY
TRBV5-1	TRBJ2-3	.	ASSLGPQLDTQY
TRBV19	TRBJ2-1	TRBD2	ASSIGGGEQF
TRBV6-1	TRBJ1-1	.	ASSEGRRTEAF
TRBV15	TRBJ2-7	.	ATSRDPLRGSGEQY
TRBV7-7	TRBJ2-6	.	ASSLGAPSGVLT
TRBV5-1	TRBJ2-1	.	ASSLRGQSSYNEQF
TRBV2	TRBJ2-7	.	ASSEAHQKRSEQY
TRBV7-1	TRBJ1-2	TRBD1	ASSPTGVHGYT
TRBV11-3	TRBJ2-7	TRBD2	ASSLGLAGAYEQY
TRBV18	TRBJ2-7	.	ASSPPAWSYEQY
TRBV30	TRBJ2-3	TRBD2	AWSHGLGESTDTQY
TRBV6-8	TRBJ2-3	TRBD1	ASSGGQVGTDTQY
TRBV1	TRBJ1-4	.	ASSQGHQLEKLF
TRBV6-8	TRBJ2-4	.	ASRTQGFRTNIQY
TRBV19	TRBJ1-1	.	ASSKGTGPLNTEAF
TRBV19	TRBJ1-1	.	ASRAEGSHTEAF
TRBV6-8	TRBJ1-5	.	ASQTVTNQPQH
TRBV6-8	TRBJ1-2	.	ASSELQGGGKDGYT
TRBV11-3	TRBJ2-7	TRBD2	ASSLLAGGREQY
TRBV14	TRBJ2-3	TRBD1	ASRQDRTDTQY
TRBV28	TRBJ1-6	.	ASSTPAFPLH
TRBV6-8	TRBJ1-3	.	ASSFSGGGGNTIY
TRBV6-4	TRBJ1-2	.	ASKSPGVTNYGYT
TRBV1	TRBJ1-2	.	ASSNNRGPTLYGYT
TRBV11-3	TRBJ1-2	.	ASESIPGPLGYT
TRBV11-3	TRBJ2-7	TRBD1	ASSPRDRVDEQY
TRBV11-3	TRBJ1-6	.	ASSLSGNNSPLH
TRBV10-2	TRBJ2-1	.	ASSEGGMSEQF
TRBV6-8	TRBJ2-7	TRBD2	ASSLAGGAYYEQY
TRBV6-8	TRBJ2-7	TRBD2	ASRVTSGAVDEQY
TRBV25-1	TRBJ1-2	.	ASSGGTLRENGYT
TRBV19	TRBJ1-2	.	ASVGDRYGYT
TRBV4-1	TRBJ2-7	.	ASSQDSGDYEQY
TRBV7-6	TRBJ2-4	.	ASSLVQGGAKNIQY
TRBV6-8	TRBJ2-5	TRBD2	ASSFGGGSEETQY
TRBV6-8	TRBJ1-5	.	ASSRGWGRERNQPQH
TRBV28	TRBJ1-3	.	ASSLYPGTGNTIY
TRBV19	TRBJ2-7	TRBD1	ASSTGTGLLTYEQY
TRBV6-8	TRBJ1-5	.	AIKETGPNQPQH
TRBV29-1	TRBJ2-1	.	SVERTAYNEQF